The next 5 T cell receptor beta chains were all read from a single sample in a study of T cell repertoires in cytomegalovirus infection. TCRdb used MiXCR to reprocess the reads, holding one entry per CDR3 protein. The data show approximately 180,000 distinct CDR3 sequences, with roughly 9.8% seen just once and about 4.6% held by the top ten. The sequenced sample consisted of PBMCs. All receptors come from a human donor in good health (CMV status not recorded). Some clones in this sample may be carry-over from other donors' samples.

This clonotype was seen repeatedly, ten times or more. The chain uses TRBV11-2 and TRBJ1-3; the D is unclear. Germline CDR1 and CDR2: SGHAT and FQNNGV. The CDR3 is 13 amino acids. The germline V and J ends were trimmed by 4 bases and 4 bases, with 8 bases remaining between them. CDR3 amino acids: CASSSTWGNTIYF. For the CDR3, the DNA is TGTGCCAGCAGCTCGACATGGGGAAACACCATATATTTT. The full variable domain, its missing parts supplied by reference TRBV11-2 and TRBJ1-3, is EAGVAQSPRYKIIEKRQSVAFWCNPISGHATLYWYQQILGQGPKLLIQFQNNGVVDDSQLPKDRFSAERLKGVDSTLKIQPAKLEDSAVYLCASSSTWGNTIYFGEGSWLTVV.

This clonotype was counted only a few times. V usage is TRBV2 and J usage is TRBJ2-5, with TRBD2 identical over 8 bases. V shed 2 bases and J 3 bases; nucleotides not matched to a gene: 11. From germline, CDR1 is SNHLY and CDR2 FYNNEI. The CDR3 totals 17 residues. The CDR3 is CASSELGVPAGEETQYF. The CDR3 DNA reads TGTGCCAGCAGTGAATTGGGGGTTCCAGCGGGGGAAGAGACCCAGTACTTC. The whole variable domain, remainder taken from reference TRBV2 and TRBJ2-5, is EPEVTQTPSHQVTQMGQEVILRCVPISNHLYFYWYRQILGQKVEFLVSFYNNEISEKSEIFDDQFSVERPDGSNFTLKIRSTKLEDSAMYFCASSELGVPAGEETQYFGPGTRLLVL.

The chain has TRBV12-3 or TRBV12-4 and TRBJ2-2, with D maybe TRBD2 (5 bases). V lost 5 bases to trimming and J lost 4 bases, with 11 bases between them. The CDR3 has 14 amino acids. The CDR3 is CASSRTGGTGELFF. The DNA for the CDR3 is TGTGCCAGCAGTCGGACTGGAGGCACCGGGGAGCTGTTTTTT.

This clonotype was recorded a few times. The rearrangement joins TRBV4-2 to TRBJ2-2, with 7 positions matching TRBD1. Germline CDR1 reads LGHNA; CDR2 reads YNFKEQ. The CDR3 has 15 amino acids. The ends lost 0 bases at V and 4 bases at J; junction bases unmatched: 2. In DNA form, the CDR3 reads TGTGCCAGCAGCCAAGATGCAGGGGGCACCGGGGAGCTGTTTTTT. Amino acid sequence: CASSQDAGGTGELFF.

The sample holds many counts of this clonotype. The V call is TRBV2, the J call TRBJ2-1; D is possibly TRBD1 (5 bases). CDR1 is SNHLY, CDR2 FYNNEI, per germline. V was shortened by 1 base and J by 7 bases, with 11 bases between the two germline ends. CDR3 length equals 14 residues. CDR3 sequence (DNA): TGTGCCAGCAGTGAAGGGGTCAGGGTGAATGAGCAGTTCTTC. It translates to CASSEGVRVNEQFF.